A selection of T cell receptor beta chains follows, all from one sample in a study of regulatory T cells in long-lasting Graves disease. TCRdb called the multiplex PCR reads again in MiXCR, with one record for every CDR3 protein. The profile covers roughly 250,000 distinct CDR3 sequences, with about 20% appearing a single time and less than 15% taken by the ten largest. This sample also appeared in a second study, on T cells in Graves' hyperthyroidism and ophthalmopathy.

The sample consisted of peripheral blood mononuclear cells (PBMCs), taken at new diagnosis, from a patient treated with antithyroid drugs. The origin of the receptors is a woman in her twenties or thirties with Graves disease. CDR3s include the opening cysteine and the closing phenylalanine or tryptophan. The order of the fields is clone size, J gene, D gene, V gene, CDR3 DNA, CDR3 protein. The D gene is left open where the match is weak. Not all rows give a size; the values are once, few, many and, for expanded clones, a class.

size: few
J: TRBJ2-1
D: TRBD2
V: TRBV6-1
DNA: TGTGCCAGCAGCCCCGGTTATAGCGGGGCCTACAATGAGCAGTTCTTC
CDR3: CASSPGYSGAYNEQFF

size: -
J: TRBJ1-3
D: TRBD1
V: TRBV10-3
DNA: TGTGCCATTGGACAGGGGGCTGGAAACACCATATATTTT
CDR3: CAIGQGAGNTIYF

size: -
J: TRBJ2-5
D: -
V: TRBV18
DNA: TGTGCCAGCTCACCACCGGGAGGATTGGGGACCCAGTACTTC
CDR3: CASSPPGGLGTQYF

size: -
J: TRBJ2-7
D: -
V: TRBV19
DNA: TGTGCCAGTAGTATAGGCAGGGGCGATTACGAGCAGTACTTC
CDR3: CASSIGRGDYEQYF

size: -
J: TRBJ1-1
D: TRBD1
V: TRBV12-3/TRBV12-4
DNA: TGTGCCAGCAGTTATCACAGGGGGGATCCAGCGAACACTGAAGCTTTCTTT
CDR3: CASSYHRGDPANTEAFF

size: many
J: TRBJ2-5
D: -
V: TRBV29-1
DNA: TGCAGCGTTGAGCCGATCGAGACCCAGTACTTC
CDR3: CSVEPIETQYF

size: few
J: TRBJ2-7
D: TRBD1
V: TRBV19
DNA: TGTGCCAGTAGTCAACCGGGACAGGGGGCCCGGGAGCAGTACTTC
CDR3: CASSQPGQGAREQYF

size: many
J: TRBJ2-1
D: -
V: TRBV20-1
DNA: TGCAGTGCTAGAGTGGGGTTGAGCTCCTACAATGAGCAGTTCTTC
CDR3: CSARVGLSSYNEQFF

size: many
J: TRBJ2-5
D: -
V: TRBV20-1
DNA: TGCAGTGCGACCGGGACGGAGGACCAAGAGACCCAGTACTTC
CDR3: CSATGTEDQETQYF

size: many
J: TRBJ1-5
D: -
V: TRBV6-1
DNA: TGTGCCAGCAGTGAAGCTCTGCAGGGGTATCAGCCCCAGCATTTT
CDR3: CASSEALQGYQPQHF

size: many
J: TRBJ2-7
D: -
V: TRBV6-1
DNA: TGTGCCAGCAGTGATCCTTTCGACCGTCCCTACGAGCAGTACTTC
CDR3: CASSDPFDRPYEQYF

size: -
J: TRBJ1-6
D: -
V: TRBV4-2
DNA: TGTGCCAGCAGCCAAGGCCGCGATTCACCCCTCCACTTT
CDR3: CASSQGRDSPLHF

size: -
J: TRBJ1-1
D: TRBD1
V: TRBV10-3
DNA: TGTGCCATCAGTGACGGGACAGTAAATTCTGAAGCTTTCTTT
CDR3: CAISDGTVNSEAFF

size: once
J: TRBJ1-1
D: -
V: TRBV6-4
DNA: TGTGCCAGCAGGGACAGTTCGCTAGGCACTGAAGCTTTCTTT
CDR3: CASRDSSLGTEAFF

size: many
J: TRBJ2-3
D: -
V: TRBV2
DNA: TGTGCCAGCAGTGAAATTGGGGGCCGGACAGATACGCAGTATTTT
CDR3: CASSEIGGRTDTQYF

size: many
J: TRBJ1-1
D: -
V: TRBV5-8
DNA: TGTGCCAGCAGCTCCACAGAGAACACTGAAGCTTTCTTT
CDR3: CASSSTENTEAFF

size: many
J: TRBJ2-2
D: TRBD2
V: TRBV20-1
DNA: TGCAGTGCTAGACCGGGACTAGCGGGGGGGGCCGGGGAGCTGTTTTTT
CDR3: CSARPGLAGGAGELFF

size: many
J: TRBJ1-1
D: TRBD1
V: TRBV18
DNA: TGTGCCAGCTCACTAACAGGGGGCTTATGGATGAACACTGAAGCTTTCTTT
CDR3: CASSLTGGLWMNTEAFF

size: many
J: TRBJ1-1
D: -
V: TRBV27
DNA: TGTGCCAGCAGTTTATTAGGGGAGTTCACTGAAGCTTTCTTT
CDR3: CASSLLGEFTEAFF

size: many
J: TRBJ1-2
D: TRBD1
V: TRBV9
DNA: TGTGCCAGCAGCGCACAGGGGGGCTATGGCTACACCTTC
CDR3: CASSAQGGYGYTF

size: many
J: TRBJ2-2
D: TRBD2
V: TRBV7-2
DNA: TGTGCCAGCGCTCCGGGGGGGCTTGGCGGGGAGCTGTTTTTT
CDR3: CASAPGGLGGELFF

size: many
J: TRBJ2-2
D: -
V: TRBV11-2
DNA: TGTGCCAGCAGCCGTCCTAGAAAGGCCGGGGAGCTGTTTTTT
CDR3: CASSRPRKAGELFF

size: many
J: TRBJ1-2
D: TRBD1
V: TRBV12-3/TRBV12-4
DNA: TGTGCCAGCAGTTCTCCCGGGACAGGGGATGCTGGCTACACCTTC
CDR3: CASSSPGTGDAGYTF

size: -
J: TRBJ2-3
D: -
V: TRBV20-1
DNA: TGCAGTGCTAGTGGAAAAGTTCCCATAATCTCGGATACGCAGTATTTT
CDR3: CSASGKVPIISDTQYF

size: -
J: TRBJ2-3
D: TRBD1
V: TRBV11-2
DNA: TGTGCCAGCAGCTTAGTACAGGGGGCTAGCTCAGATACGCAGTATTTT
CDR3: CASSLVQGASSDTQYF

size: many
J: TRBJ2-1
D: TRBD1
V: TRBV5-5
DNA: TGTGCCAGCCGCTGGGACAGCCTCAATGAGCAGTTCTTC
CDR3: CASRWDSLNEQFF

size: -
J: TRBJ2-5
D: TRBD2
V: TRBV6-1
DNA: TGTGCCAGCAGTCACCGGACTAGCGGGGGCGGGGAGACCCAGTACTTC
CDR3: CASSHRTSGGGETQYF

size: many
J: TRBJ2-5
D: -
V: TRBV2
DNA: TGTGCCAGCAGTGTTAACCGACAAGAGACCCAGTACTTC
CDR3: CASSVNRQETQYF

size: many
J: TRBJ1-1
D: -
V: TRBV14
DNA: TGTGCCAGCAGCCAAGTAGGGATGGACACTGAAGCTTTCTTT
CDR3: CASSQVGMDTEAFF

size: many
J: TRBJ1-2
D: -
V: TRBV19
DNA: TGTGCCAGTAGTATAGCCGGGGGAGGCTATGGCTACACCTTC
CDR3: CASSIAGGGYGYTF

size: many
J: TRBJ2-1
D: TRBD2
V: TRBV5-1
DNA: TGCGCCAGCAGTCTAGGACTAGACTTATACAATGAGCAGTTCTTC
CDR3: CASSLGLDLYNEQFF

size: many
J: TRBJ1-6
D: -
V: TRBV5-1
DNA: TGCGCCAGCAGCTTGGAGGACCCCGATAATTCACCCCTCCACTTT
CDR3: CASSLEDPDNSPLHF

size: many
J: TRBJ1-4
D: -
V: TRBV20-1
DNA: TGCAGTGCTAGCTCAGGGGTTTTTGCAACTAATGAAAAACTGTTTTTT
CDR3: CSASSGVFATNEKLFF

size: many
J: TRBJ1-1
D: -
V: TRBV4-1
DNA: TGCGCCAGCAGCCAAGACAGGGTAAACACTGAAGCTTTCTTT
CDR3: CASSQDRVNTEAFF

size: many
J: TRBJ2-1
D: TRBD2
V: TRBV12-3/TRBV12-4
DNA: TGTGCCAGCAGACACGCGGGACTAGCGGGGTACAATGAGCAGTTCTTC
CDR3: CASRHAGLAGYNEQFF

size: -
J: TRBJ1-2
D: -
V: TRBV12-3/TRBV12-4
DNA: TGTGCCAGCAGTTTATCTTTAAGTCGGGATGGCTACACCTTC
CDR3: CASSLSLSRDGYTF

size: -
J: TRBJ2-3
D: TRBD1
V: TRBV10-1
DNA: TGCGCCAGCAGCAGGGGGCCCGGAGATACGCAGTATTTT
CDR3: CASSRGPGDTQYF

size: many
J: TRBJ2-5
D: TRBD2
V: TRBV7-2
DNA: TGTGCCAGCAGCTTACCTCTAGCGGGGGGGGGAGAGACCCAGTACTTC
CDR3: CASSLPLAGGGETQYF

size: -
J: TRBJ2-5
D: TRBD2
V: TRBV7-9
DNA: TGTGCCAGCAGCTCCCGACTAGCGGGAGGGACATCACAAGAGACCCAGTACTTC
CDR3: CASSSRLAGGTSQETQYF

size: many
J: TRBJ1-2
D: -
V: TRBV6-1
DNA: TGTGCCAGCAGTGAACTTTTTGGAGGGGAGGGCACCTTC
CDR3: CASSELFGGEGTF

size: many
J: TRBJ2-1
D: TRBD1
V: TRBV5-6
DNA: TGTGCCAGCAGTCGTCCCGGGACAGGGAGTGGCAATGAGCAGTTCTTC
CDR3: CASSRPGTGSGNEQFF

size: many
J: TRBJ1-5
D: -
V: TRBV2
DNA: TGTGCCAGCAGTCGGGGTTTTAATCAGCCCCAGCATTTT
CDR3: CASSRGFNQPQHF

size: many
J: TRBJ2-1
D: -
V: TRBV2
DNA: TGTGCCAGCAGTGACTCTTGGACTGAGCAGTTCTTC
CDR3: CASSDSWTEQFF

size: many
J: TRBJ1-1
D: -
V: TRBV3-1
DNA: TGTGCCAGCAGCCAATACGGACAGATGAACACTGAAGCTTTCTTT
CDR3: CASSQYGQMNTEAFF

size: many
J: TRBJ1-2
D: -
V: TRBV11-2
DNA: TGTGCCAGCAGCCGAGGGGTAGGAAAAGGCTACACCTTC
CDR3: CASSRGVGKGYTF

size: many
J: TRBJ2-7
D: TRBD1
V: TRBV10-3
DNA: TGTGCCATCAGTGAGCCTTTAACAGGGGGCGGCACCTACGAGCAGTACTTC
CDR3: CAISEPLTGGGTYEQYF

size: -
J: TRBJ1-5
D: -
V: TRBV19
DNA: TGTGCCAGTACACTGGAGGGTAGGGTCAATCAGCCCCAGCATTTT
CDR3: CASTLEGRVNQPQHF

size: many
J: TRBJ1-1
D: -
V: TRBV10-1
DNA: TGCGCCAGCAGTGCGGGCGGGAGAAACACTGAAGCTTTCTTT
CDR3: CASSAGGRNTEAFF

size: many
J: TRBJ2-5
D: -
V: TRBV5-5
DNA: TGTGCCAGCCTTGACGAGGGTTTGGAGACCCAGTACTTC
CDR3: CASLDEGLETQYF

size: many
J: TRBJ2-5
D: -
V: TRBV12-3/TRBV12-4
DNA: TGTGCCAGCAGAGTGAACCTAATAGAGACCCAGTACTTC
CDR3: CASRVNLIETQYF

size: -
J: TRBJ1-1
D: TRBD1
V: TRBV11-3
DNA: TGTGCCAGCAGCTTAGGGACAGGGTCTCGCACTGAAGCTTTCTTT
CDR3: CASSLGTGSRTEAFF

size: many
J: TRBJ2-7
D: TRBD1
V: TRBV7-9
DNA: TGTGCCAGCAGCTTAGGGGACAGGGGTTCCTACGAGCAGTACTTC
CDR3: CASSLGDRGSYEQYF

size: few
J: TRBJ2-7
D: -
V: TRBV4-1
DNA: TGCGCCAGCAGCCAAGCTATACGGACAGTCTACTCCTACGAGCAGTACTTC
CDR3: CASSQAIRTVYSYEQYF

size: many
J: TRBJ2-5
D: TRBD2
V: TRBV10-3
DNA: TGTGCCATCAGTCCCGGACTAGCGGGGAGTCAACAAGAGACCCAGTACTTC
CDR3: CAISPGLAGSQQETQYF

size: many
J: TRBJ2-3
D: -
V: TRBV20-1
DNA: TGCAGTGCTAGAGAATGGGCGGGAACGGATACGCAGTATTTT
CDR3: CSAREWAGTDTQYF

size: many
J: TRBJ1-1
D: -
V: TRBV18
DNA: TGTGCCAGCTCACCACCGCGGGGGGCTGCGGACACTGAAGCTTTCTTT
CDR3: CASSPPRGAADTEAFF

size: few
J: TRBJ2-3
D: -
V: TRBV4-1
DNA: TGCGCCAGCAGCCAAAGGGGGGGGCCGTCTTTCCCAGATACGCAGTATTTT
CDR3: CASSQRGGPSFPDTQYF

size: many
J: TRBJ1-1
D: -
V: TRBV2
DNA: TGTGCCAGCTCAATGAGGGAGGGAGGGACTGAAGCTTTCTTT
CDR3: CASSMREGGTEAFF

size: many
J: TRBJ1-2
D: -
V: TRBV20-1
DNA: TGCAGTGCAAGAAATACAGGTTCTAACTATGGCTACACCTTC
CDR3: CSARNTGSNYGYTF

size: -
J: TRBJ1-2
D: -
V: TRBV4-1
DNA: TGCGCCAGCAGCCAAGAGGGCCGGCAGGGGAACTATGGCTACACCTTC
CDR3: CASSQEGRQGNYGYTF